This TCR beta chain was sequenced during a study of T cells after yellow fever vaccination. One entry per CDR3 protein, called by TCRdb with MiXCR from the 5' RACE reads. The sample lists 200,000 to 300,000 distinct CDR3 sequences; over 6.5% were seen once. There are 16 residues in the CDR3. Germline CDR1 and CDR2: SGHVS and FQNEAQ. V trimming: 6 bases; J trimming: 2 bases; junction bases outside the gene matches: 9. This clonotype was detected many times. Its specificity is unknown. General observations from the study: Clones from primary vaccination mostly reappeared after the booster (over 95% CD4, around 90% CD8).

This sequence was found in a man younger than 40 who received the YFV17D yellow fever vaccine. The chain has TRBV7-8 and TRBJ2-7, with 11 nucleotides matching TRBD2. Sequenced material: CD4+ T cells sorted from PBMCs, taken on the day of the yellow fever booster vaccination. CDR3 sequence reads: CASSWSASGRPYEQYF. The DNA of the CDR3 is TGTGCCAGCAGTTGGAGTGCTAGCGGGAGGCCCTACGAGCAGTACTTC.